Sequencing of this T cell receptor (beta chain) was carried out in a study of response to subunit inactivated influenza vaccine (dated by TCRdb to 2017 to 2018). Broadly, across the study: Deep quantitative T cell receptor repertoire profiling was used in the study to track responses to a trivalent subunit inactivated influenza vaccine.

The receptor library was made with RT-PCR. For sequencing, an Illumina HiSeq 2500 was employed. The public sequencing data were trimmed at Q25 with fastp and processed into clonotypes with MiXCR by TCRdb, which kept only in-frame beta chains. Each record represents a unique CDR3 protein, reported with the most common genes and DNA among its rows. The sample contains about 620,000 distinct CDR3 sequences, over 9% of them found a single time. The ten largest clones add up to about 11% of the sample. This clonotype was detected only a few times. This receptor's antigen is unknown. Per-base quality was not reported, and no clone a single base away is much larger than it. The CDR3 has 15 amino acids, counting the end cysteine and phenylalanine. The read is trimmed to its CDR3 DNA, 45 bases read in frame from base 1. The junction shows trimming of 4 bases on V and 6 bases on J, plus 15 bases between the germline ends. The germline V gene encodes CDR1 LGHNA and CDR2 YNFKEQ.

Summary of the overall study and its limitations: The authors suggested that each seasonal influenza vaccination may recruit only a limited number of new T cells.

The sample was also reused in another study, on T cells expressing NK-cell markers. Taken from the second paper: 5'RACE template switching, by which a universal primer site and unique molecular identifiers were added, was used to make TCR beta cDNA libraries. TCR beta-chain repertoires were profiled in sorted CD3+CD56+NKG2C+, CD3+CD56+NKG2C- and CD3+CD56-NKG2C+ T-cell subsets from about 8 donors. Among the eight sequenced donors, seven were HCMV-seropositive and one was HCMV-seronegative. To restrict sorting to alphabetaTCR-expressing T cells, an anti-gammadeltaTCR antibody was added in several experiments. In five to seven donors, the dominant CD3+CD56+NKG2C+ clonotypes were found to rank among the top 10 CD8+ clonotypes and to make up 1.0-7.0% of CD8+ T cells. Those dominant clonotypes were again the most abundant among CD3+CD56-NKG2C+ cells in four donors, at roughly 25-60.1%. Whether the expanded NKG2C-expressing T cell clones were specific for HCMV antigens was left unclear. The study sequenced eight donors, all healthy volunteers chosen at random: three men and five women. HCMV serostatus was determined by detecting HCMV-specific IgG in serum with a commercial ELISA kit. Peripheral blood mononuclear cells were isolated from blood by Ficoll density gradient centrifugation. For 5 or 6 donors, unsorted PBMC were also used to sequence bulk peripheral blood T-cell repertoires. cDNA synthesis was primed from the TCR beta constant segment, followed by two successive PCR amplification steps. Sequencing of the libraries produced 2 x 150 bp reads on Illumina HiSeq 2000/2500, MiSeq or NextSeq. MIGEC was used to demultiplex reads and group the reads by UMI, and MiTCR was used to assemble and quantify clonotypes. To exclude erroneous sequences, any TCR cDNA sequence not supported by at least two reads was discarded. The tcR package was used for downstream repertoire analysis, and clonotypes were matched across fractions by CDR3 nucleotide sequence plus V segment. VDJmatch was used to annotate antigen specificity against VDJdb, with one amino acid substitution in CDR3 allowed.

The material sequenced was PBMCs from blood, taken on the day of vaccination. The chain links TRBV4-2 with TRBJ2-2; the D gene may be TRBD1 or TRBD2, since each aligns over 5 bases. The TCR originated in a man in his forties or fifties who received an inactivated influenza vaccine. Donor details come from another sample of the same person, matched by shared clones. The DNA sequence is given as TGTGCCAGCAGCCGGGACGGCTCTGGGGCCGGGGAGCTGTTTTTT. This is translated as CASSRDGSGAGELFF.